The present T cell receptor (beta chain) was sequenced within a study of blood T cell repertoires in COVID-19. Assignments of participants to cohorts depended upon their own reported clinical history. V was clipped by 0 bases and J by 10 bases, with 15 bases between them. Germline CDR1 MGHRA, CDR2 YSYEKL. The CDR3 runs 14 residues. The table came from immunoSEQ multiplex PCR; TCRdb's copy has only in-frame clones and leaves some out. The data hold 150,000 or so clones, with around 82% observed a single time. Material: PBMCs or T cells enriched from blood (not recorded which). The chain recombines TRBV4-1 with TRBJ1-1; D is unresolved. The receptor was derived from a man in his forties who had recovered from COVID-19. CDR3 nucleotide sequence: TGCGCCAGCAGCCAAGATCTTCTGGGCGCGGGAGCTTTCTTT. Translated, it gives CASSQDLLGAGAFF.